This T cell receptor (beta chain) was profiled in a study of Graves' ophthalmopathy and Graves' hyperthyroidism. About this clonotype: A clone one base away is much larger, so this may be a read error.

The CDR3 consists of 12 residues. The V end was cut by 5 bases, the J end by 5 bases, with 9 bases between. From germline, CDR1 is ENHRY and CDR2 SYGVKD. Amplification of TCR beta CDR3 regions used RNA transcripts. RT-PCR was first run with HTBI primers, then multiplex PCR in a second round. One entry per CDR3 protein, called by TCRdb with MiXCR from the multiplex PCR reads. Of 600,000 to 700,000 distinct CDR3 sequences in the sample, roughly 39% were seen once. The chain employs TRBV10-3 and TRBJ1-2; D not resolved. Sequencing input: peripheral blood. The TCR originated in an adult man with Graves' ophthalmopathy. CDR3 loop: CAISHREYGYTF. DNA for the CDR3: TGTGCCATCAGTCATCGGGAGTATGGCTACACCTTC.